Listed below are T cell receptor beta chains from one sample, sequenced in a study of T cells in Graves' hyperthyroidism and ophthalmopathy. TCRdb reprocessed the multiplex PCR reads via MiXCR and lists one record per CDR3 protein. The sample records around 340,000 distinct CDR3 sequences, around 17% being singletons. Input material: blood. The source of these receptors is a man aged 25 to 40 with Graves' hyperthyroidism. Both conserved end residues are part of each CDR3. A D gene is named only where the DNA matches it firmly. The listing skips clone size in some rows; elsewhere it reads once, few, many or a size class.

v_gene	d_gene	abundance	j_gene	CDR3nt	CDR3aa
TRBV3-1	.	many	TRBJ2-1	TGTGCCAGCAGCCACCTACTAGCAGATGAGCAGTTCTTC	CASSHLLADEQFF
TRBV2	TRBD1	many	TRBJ2-3	TGTGCCAGCAGTGAAACAGGGGAATTTGCAGATACGCAGTATTTT	CASSETGEFADTQYF
TRBV11-3	.	.	TRBJ2-1	TGTGCCAGCAGCTTAGGTCGAGGGGGGAGGGCCGACAATGAGCAGTTCTTC	CASSLGRGGRADNEQFF
TRBV24-1	TRBD2	many	TRBJ2-5	TGTGCCACCAGTGATTTAGTTTTCGGGGGGCAAGAGACCCAGTACTTC	CATSDLVFGGQETQYF
TRBV28	.	many	TRBJ2-7	TGTGCCAGCAGTCCGAGGACTCGACCCTACGAGCAGTACTTC	CASSPRTRPYEQYF
TRBV6-1	.	few	TRBJ2-7	TGTGCCAGCAAATCCGAGGGTCTAAGCTCCTACGAGCAGTACTTC	CASKSEGLSSYEQYF
TRBV30	.	many	TRBJ1-1	TGTGCCTGGAGTGCCCGGGGCGAAGCTTTCTTT	CAWSARGEAFF
TRBV5-1	.	.	TRBJ2-1	TGCGCCAGCAGCTTGGGAACCGGGACACTTAACGGCAATGAGCAGTTCTTC	CASSLGTGTLNGNEQFF
TRBV12-3/TRBV12-4	.	.	TRBJ2-3	TGTGCCAGCAGTGATCAGGGCGGGGGCGAAGATACGCAGTATTTT	CASSDQGGGEDTQYF
TRBV5-1	TRBD1	few	TRBJ2-4	TGCGCCAGCAGCTTGGTGGCCAGACAGGGGGTTCGAGCCAAAAACATTCAGTACTTC	CASSLVARQGVRAKNIQYF
TRBV18	TRBD2	many	TRBJ2-7	TGTGCCAGCTCACCACCTGCGGGAGGGCTCGAGCAGTACTTC	CASSPPAGGLEQYF
TRBV30	TRBD2	many	TRBJ2-7	TGTGCCTGGAGTGAAGGACTAGCACACGAGCAGTACTTC	CAWSEGLAHEQYF
TRBV5-4	TRBD1	few	TRBJ2-7	TGTGCCAGCAGCCAGGACAGGGCTGAGGTCGAGCAGTACTTC	CASSQDRAEVEQYF
TRBV4-2	TRBD1	.	TRBJ1-2	TGTGCCAGCAGCCGAGACCATGGACAGGATGGTTGGAACTATGGCTACACCTTC	CASSRDHGQDGWNYGYTF
TRBV27	.	few	TRBJ2-5	TGTGCCAGCAGTCAGCTTGGGACAATACAAGAGACCCAGTACTTC	CASSQLGTIQETQYF
TRBV20-1	.	.	TRBJ2-1	TGCAGTGCTATCACATCGGGCGGAGGGGGGGACTACAATGAGCAGTTCTTC	CSAITSGGGGDYNEQFF
TRBV19	.	many	TRBJ1-1	TGTGCCAGTAGTCCTGGCGGGGAACAAGCTTTCTTT	CASSPGGEQAFF
TRBV6-2/TRBV6-3	TRBD1	.	TRBJ2-1	TGTGCCAGCAACCAGGACAGGGCCTACAATGAGCAGTTCTTC	CASNQDRAYNEQFF
TRBV2	.	many	TRBJ2-4	TGTGCCAGCAGTGAGACGAACATTCAGTACTTC	CASSETNIQYF
TRBV27	.	few	TRBJ2-3	TGTGCCACCGGGATTGGGCGGGGTACGCAGTATTTT	CATGIGRGTQYF
TRBV27	TRBD1	.	TRBJ1-6	TGTGCCAGCAAAGGGGTGGGCGTAGGGGGACAGAAAAATTCACCCCTCCACTTT	CASKGVGVGGQKNSPLHF